The 20 T cell receptor beta chains given below trace back to one sample, sequenced in a study of cytomegalovirus exposure and HLA in healthy donors. This PCR relied on a set of 60 Vbeta primers and 13 Jbeta primers. Using immunoSEQ multiplex PCR, the repertoire was profiled, and TCRdb retains in-frame clones only, with some absent. Among around 190,000 clones listed, 65% to 80% were seen once. Input material: PBMCs. The receptor source for this set is a woman aged 25 to 39 in good health and CMV-seropositive.

The chain is built from TRBV4-1 and TRBJ2-2; 7 bases map to TRBD2. V shed 3 bases and J 7 bases; nucleotides not matched to a gene: 14. The CDR3 has 17 residues. Germline CDR1 is MGHRA and CDR2 is YSYEKL. The CDR3 coding sequence is TGCGCCAGCAGCCATATCGGGACGGGGAGGGCCGTCGGGGAGCTGTTTTTT. Protein sequence: CASSHIGTGRAVGELFF.

The chain couples TRBV7-7 to TRBJ2-2, with TRBD2 identical over 9 bases. The CDR3 totals 15 residues. V gave up 5 bases and J gave up 7 bases; unmatched junction bases: 8. Germline-derived CDR1 and CDR2 are SSHAT and FNYEAQ (reference sequence). For the CDR3, the DNA is TGTGCCAGCAGCCCCAAGCGGGAGGTTGGCGGGGAGCTGTTTTTT. Translated: CASSPKREVGGELFF.

This chain connects TRBV15 to TRBJ2-7, with TRBD2 as a possible D gene (5 bases). The ends were cut back, 5 bases at V and 3 bases at J, with 20 bases in the middle. The V gene's germline CDR1 is LNHNV and CDR2 YYDKDF (reference sequence). The CDR3 runs to 16 residues. CDR3 coding DNA: TGTGCCACCAGCGCCGTCTCGCGGACTGGCAACTACGAGCAGTACTTC. It codes for CATSAVSRTGNYEQYF.

The chain employs TRBV27 and TRBJ2-7; weak D call: TRBD2 (6 bases). The CDR3 length is 15 residues. Germline V gives CDR1 MNHEY, CDR2 SMNVEV (reference sequence). V lost 10 bases and J lost 4, with 23 bases in between. The CDR3 bases are TGTGCCACCCAACCATACTCCGGCGGGGTTTACGAGCAGTACTTC. Encoded protein: CATQPYSGGVYEQYF.

V gene TRBV11-2 combines with J gene TRBJ2-1; D call uncertain. The V gene's germline CDR1 is SGHAT and CDR2 FQNNGV. Trimming took 0 bases from V and 0 from J, leaving 9 bases between them. The CDR3 totals 16 residues. In nucleotides, the CDR3 is TGTGCCAGCAGCTTAGACTCATTCAGCTCCTACAATGAGCAGTTCTTC. Residues: CASSLDSFSSYNEQFF.

For this clone: The junction does not match germline at one end; this may be a read error. This sequence joins TRBV6-5 and TRBJ2-7, with D possibly being TRBD1 (5 bases). The CDR3 has 12 amino acids. Per germline, CDR1 MNHEY and CDR2 SVGAGI. CDR3 bases: TGTGCCAGCAGTTACCGAAGGGGCTCCCCGAACTTC. Residues: CASSYRRGSPNF.

V and J are TRBV7-2 and TRBJ1-3; the match to TRBD1 covers 9 bases. CDR3 length: 13 amino acids. The V segment lost 5 bases and the J segment 7 bases; nucleotides outside the gene matches: 3. Germline CDR1 and CDR2: SGHTA and FQGNSA. The CDR3 DNA sequence: TGTGCCAGCAGCCGACAGGGGGGGAACACCATATATTTT. Its protein is CASSRQGGNTIYF.

This clone was seen a single time. The chain couples TRBV7-2 to TRBJ1-2; no clear D gene. V dropped 2 bases and J dropped 7 bases, with 14 bases sitting between them. This CDR3 is built from 14 residues. From germline, CDR1 is SGHTA and CDR2 FQGNSA. CDR3 amino acids: CASSLKGNRGGYTF. The CDR3 DNA reads as TGTGCCAGCAGCTTAAAGGGCAACCGGGGTGGCTACACCTTC.

Concerning this clone itself: This sample includes further DNA sequences coding for the same CDR3. V is TRBV10-2 and J is TRBJ2-7; 9 bases align to TRBD1. J was trimmed by 7 bases and V by 8 bases; bases with no gene match: 9. CDR1 is WSHSY, CDR2 SAAADI, per germline. This CDR3 is built from 13 residues. CDR3 region: CASGNRGRREQYF. CDR3 in DNA: TGCGCCAGCGGAAACAGGGGGCGAAGGGAGCAGTACTTC.

V gene TRBV27 combines with J gene TRBJ1-1, with D possibly TRBD1 on 5 matching bases. Germline V gene data show CDR1 as MNHEY and CDR2 as SMNVEV (reference sequence). The CDR3 is 14 residues long. V shed 6 bases and J shed 1 base, with 12 bases lying between them. CDR3 sequence: CASSLGAANTEAFF. The CDR3 DNA follows: TGTGCCAGCAGCCTTGGGGCAGCGAACACTGAAGCTTTCTTT.

V usage is TRBV15 and J usage is TRBJ2-3; 10 bases are shared with TRBD2. V lost 0 bases, J lost 9 bases, and 6 bases stayed unmatched. The germline gives CDR1 LNHNV, CDR2 YYDKDF (reference sequence). The CDR3 contains 15 residues. CDR3 nucleotides: TGTGCCACCAGCAGAGATCTTCTAGCGGGAGTAACGCAGTATTTT. It codes for CATSRDLLAGVTQYF.

The J gene is TRBJ1-1, the V gene TRBV5-1; 11 bases line up with TRBD1. Germline trimming cut 3 bases from V and 5 bases from J; bases unmatched to any gene: 3. The CDR3 spans 14 residues. Germline V gene data show CDR1 as SGHRS and CDR2 as YFSETQ. CDR3 nucleotides: TGCGCCAGCAGCTCTGGGACAGGGGGGACTGAAGCTTTCTTT. Encoded protein: CASSSGTGGTEAFF. Complete variable domain (other parts from reference TRBV5-1 and TRBJ1-1): KAGVTQTPRYLIKTRGQQVTLSCSPISGHRSVSWYQQTPGQGLQFLFEYFSETQRNKGNFPGRFSGRQFSNSRSEMNVSTLELGDSALYLCASSSGTGGTEAFFGQGTRLTVV.

V usage is TRBV5-3 and J usage is TRBJ1-5; TRBD1 might be the D (6 bases). TRBV5-3 is an open reading frame, and its role is uncertain. The V end lost 9 bases, the J end lost 2 bases, and 21 bases lay between the germline ends. The CDR3 contains 16 residues. The CDR3 DNA is TGTGCCACCTTGATTACAGGGAAACAAGGCAATCAGCCCCAGCATTTT. Its protein product is CATLITGKQGNQPQHF.

The chain couples TRBV29-1 to TRBJ2-1; D unresolved. V was shortened by 1 base and J by 2 bases, with 12 bases between the two germline ends. Looked up from germline, CDR1 is SQVTM and CDR2 is ANQGSEA. The CDR3 sequence is 15 residues long. DNA of the CDR3: TGCAGCGTTGAAGTCTGGCAGTCCGCCTACAATGAGCAGTTCTTC. Its protein product is CSVEVWQSAYNEQFF.

V is TRBV4-1 and J is TRBJ1-4; D is perhaps TRBD1 (5 bases). The CDR3 loop spans 15 amino acids. Looked up from germline, CDR1 is MGHRA and CDR2 is YSYEKL. Deletions cut 1 base from V and 5 bases from J, with 11 bases between. The CDR3 sequence: CASSQGGLRNEKLFF. In nucleotides, the CDR3 is TGCGCCAGCAGCCAAGGGGGACTGAGAAATGAAAAACTGTTTTTT.

In DNA form, the CDR3 reads TGTGCCAGCAGCTTTACCGGGAGGGCCGGGAGCAATGAGCAGTTCTTC. Its protein product is CASSFTGRAGSNEQFF. The J gene is TRBJ2-1, the V gene TRBV11-2; 8 bases are shared with TRBD2. With V trimmed by 3 bases and J by 6 bases, 10 bases remained unmatched. Germline lookup yields CDR1 SGHAT and CDR2 FQNNGV. CDR3 length equals 16 residues.

The chain carries TRBV10-3 and TRBJ2-7; D perhaps matches TRBD2 (7 bases). V lost 5 bases and J lost 5, with 16 bases in between. Per germline, CDR1 ENHRY and CDR2 SYGVKD. The CDR3 extends over 14 amino acids. The CDR3 region has the DNA TGTGCCATCAGTCCGACCGGGGGGCTCAACGAGCAGTACTTC. It specifies CAISPTGGLNEQYF.

The gene calls are TRBV27 and TRBJ2-3, with D unresolved. Per the germline V gene, CDR1 is MNHEY and CDR2 is SMNVEV (reference sequence). This CDR3 region has 14 residues. V lost 3 bases, J lost 2 bases, and 9 bases lay in between. CDR3 coding DNA: TGTGCCAGCAGTTTGTCGATAGTCACAGATACGCAGTATTTT. Its translation is CASSLSIVTDTQYF.

This clone was counted a single time. The chain recombines TRBV5-6 with TRBJ2-7; D gene unclear. V was clipped by 1 base and J by 3 bases, with 11 bases between them. Germline-derived CDR1 and CDR2 are SGHDT and YYEEEE. The CDR3 runs to 14 residues. CDR3 DNA sequence: TGTGCCAGCAGCTTGAGAGTTTCGGGCTACGAGCAGTACTTC. Translating it yields CASSLRVSGYEQYF.

This chain connects TRBV7-2 to TRBJ2-3; perhaps TRBD2 as D (6 bases). The ends were cut back, 4 bases at V and 3 bases at J, with 17 bases in the middle. CDR3 length: 16 amino acids. Germline V gene lookup returns CDR1 SGHTA and CDR2 FQGNSA. The CDR3 sequence: CASSSWTGVGTDTQYF. Here the CDR3 DNA reads TGTGCCAGCAGCTCCTGGACGGGGGTAGGAACAGATACGCAGTATTTT. The whole variable domain, filled in from reference TRBV7-2 and TRBJ2-3, reads GAGVSQSPSNKVTEKGKDVELRCDPISGHTALYWYRQSLGQGLEFLIYFQGNSAPDKSGLPSDRFSAERTGGSVSTLTIQRTQQEDSAVYLCASSSWTGVGTDTQYFGPGTRLTVL.